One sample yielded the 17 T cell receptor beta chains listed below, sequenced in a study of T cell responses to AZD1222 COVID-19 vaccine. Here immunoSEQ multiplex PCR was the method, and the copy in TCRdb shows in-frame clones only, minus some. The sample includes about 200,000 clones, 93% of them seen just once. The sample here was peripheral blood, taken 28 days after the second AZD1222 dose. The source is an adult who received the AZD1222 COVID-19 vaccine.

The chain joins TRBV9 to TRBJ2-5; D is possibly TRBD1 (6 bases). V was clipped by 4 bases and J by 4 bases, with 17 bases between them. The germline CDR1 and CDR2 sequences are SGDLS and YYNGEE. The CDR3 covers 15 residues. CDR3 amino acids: CASSIPGGGAETQYF. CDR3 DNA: TGTGCCAGCAGCATCCCAGGTGGGGGCGCAGAGACCCAGTACTTC.

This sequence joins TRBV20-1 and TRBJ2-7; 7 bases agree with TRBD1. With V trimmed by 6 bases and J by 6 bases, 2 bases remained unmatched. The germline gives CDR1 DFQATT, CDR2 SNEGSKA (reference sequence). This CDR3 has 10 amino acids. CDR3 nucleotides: TGCAGTGCCCACAGGGGCGAGCAGTACTTC. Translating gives CSAHRGEQYF.

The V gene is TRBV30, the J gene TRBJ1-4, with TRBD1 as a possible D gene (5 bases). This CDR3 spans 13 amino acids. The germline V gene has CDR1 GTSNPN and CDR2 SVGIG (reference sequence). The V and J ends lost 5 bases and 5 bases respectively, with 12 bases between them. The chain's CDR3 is CAWGARMNEKLFF. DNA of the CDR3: TGTGCCTGGGGGGCGAGAATGAATGAAAAACTGTTTTTT. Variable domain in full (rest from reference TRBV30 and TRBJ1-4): SQTIHQWPATLVQPVGSPLSLECTVEGTSNPNLYWYRQAAGRGLQLLFYSVGIGQISSEVPQNLSASRPQDRQFILSSKKLLLSDSGFYLCAWGARMNEKLFFGSGTQLSVL.

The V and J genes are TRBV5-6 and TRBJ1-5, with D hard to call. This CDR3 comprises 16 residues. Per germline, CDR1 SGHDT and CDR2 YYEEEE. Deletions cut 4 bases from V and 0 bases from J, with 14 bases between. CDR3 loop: CASSARAPNSNQPQHF. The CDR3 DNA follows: TGTGCCAGCAGCGCCCGGGCCCCGAATAGCAATCAGCCCCAGCATTTT.

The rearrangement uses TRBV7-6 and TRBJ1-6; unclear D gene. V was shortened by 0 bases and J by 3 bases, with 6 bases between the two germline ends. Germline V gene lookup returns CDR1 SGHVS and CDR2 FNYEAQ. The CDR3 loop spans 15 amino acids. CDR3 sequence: CASSLAQIYNSPLHF. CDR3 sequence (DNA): TGTGCCAGCAGCTTAGCACAGATCTATAATTCACCCCTCCACTTT. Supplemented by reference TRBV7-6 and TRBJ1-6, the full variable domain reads GAGVSQSPRYKVTKRGQDVALRCDPISGHVSLYWYRQALGQGPEFLTYFNYEAQQDKSGLPNDRFSAERPEGSISTLTIQRTEQRDSAMYRCASSLAQIYNSPLHFGNGTRLTVT.

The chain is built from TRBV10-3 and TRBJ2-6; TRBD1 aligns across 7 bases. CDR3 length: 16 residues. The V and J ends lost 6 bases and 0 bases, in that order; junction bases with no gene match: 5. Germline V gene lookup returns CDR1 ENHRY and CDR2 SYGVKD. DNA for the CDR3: TGTGCCATCAGCGGGACAGACCTCTCTGGGGCCAACGTCCTGACTTTC. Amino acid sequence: CAISGTDLSGANVLTF.

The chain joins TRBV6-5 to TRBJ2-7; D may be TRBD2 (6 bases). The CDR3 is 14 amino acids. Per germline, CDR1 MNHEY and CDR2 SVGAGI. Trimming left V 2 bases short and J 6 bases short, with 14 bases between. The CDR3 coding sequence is TGTGCCAGCAGTTACCTCGGTGCGGGGTCCGAGCAGTACTTC. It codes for CASSYLGAGSEQYF.

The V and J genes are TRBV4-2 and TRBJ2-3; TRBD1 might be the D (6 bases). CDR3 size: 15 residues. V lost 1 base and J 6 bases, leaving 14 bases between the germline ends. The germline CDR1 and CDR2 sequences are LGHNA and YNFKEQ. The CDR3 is CASSQGGPGRDTQYF. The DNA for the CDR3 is TGTGCCAGCAGCCAAGGGGGGCCGGGGCGGGATACGCAGTATTTT.

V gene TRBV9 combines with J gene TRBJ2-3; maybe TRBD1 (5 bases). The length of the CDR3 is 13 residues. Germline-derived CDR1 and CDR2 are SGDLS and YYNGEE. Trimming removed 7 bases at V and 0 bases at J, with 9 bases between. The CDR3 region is CASGAPSTDTQYF. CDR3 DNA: TGTGCCAGCGGGGCGCCGAGCACAGATACGCAGTATTTT.

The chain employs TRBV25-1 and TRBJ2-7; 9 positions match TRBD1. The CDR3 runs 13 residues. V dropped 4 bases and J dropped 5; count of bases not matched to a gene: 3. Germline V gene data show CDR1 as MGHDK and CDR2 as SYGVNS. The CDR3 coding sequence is TGTGCCAGCAGTGCTGGACAGGGGCACGAGCAGTACTTC. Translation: CASSAGQGHEQYF.

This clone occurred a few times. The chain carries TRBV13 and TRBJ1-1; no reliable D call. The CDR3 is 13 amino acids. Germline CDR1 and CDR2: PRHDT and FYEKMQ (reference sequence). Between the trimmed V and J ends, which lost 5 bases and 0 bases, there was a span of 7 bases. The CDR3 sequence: CASSPPLNTEAFF. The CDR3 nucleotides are TGTGCCAGCAGCCCACCTTTGAACACTGAAGCTTTCTTT. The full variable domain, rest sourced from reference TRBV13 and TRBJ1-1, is AAGVIQSPRHLIKEKRETATLKCYPIPRHDTVYWYQQGPGQDPQFLISFYEKMQSDKGSIPDRFSAQQFSDYHSELNMSSLELGDSALYFCASSPPLNTEAFFGQGTRLTVV.

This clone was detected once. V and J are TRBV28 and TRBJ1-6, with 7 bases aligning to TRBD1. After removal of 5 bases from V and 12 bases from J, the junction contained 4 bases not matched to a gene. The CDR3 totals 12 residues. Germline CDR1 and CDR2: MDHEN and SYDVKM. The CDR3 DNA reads TGTGCCAGCAGTAGCACAGGGGAACCCCTCCACTTT. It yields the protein CASSSTGEPLHF.

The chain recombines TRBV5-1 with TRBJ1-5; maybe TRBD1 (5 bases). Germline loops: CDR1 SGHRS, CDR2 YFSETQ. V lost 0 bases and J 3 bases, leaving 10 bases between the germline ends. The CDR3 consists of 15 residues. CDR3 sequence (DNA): TGCGCCAGCAGCTTGGGGGACCGGAACAATCAGCCCCAGCATTTT. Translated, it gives CASSLGDRNNQPQHF.

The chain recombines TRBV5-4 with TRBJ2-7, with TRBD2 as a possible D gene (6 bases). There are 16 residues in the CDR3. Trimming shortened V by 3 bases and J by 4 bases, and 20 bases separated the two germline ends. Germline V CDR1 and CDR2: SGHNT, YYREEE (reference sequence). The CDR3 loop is CASSSFSRTGGYEQYF. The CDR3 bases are TGTGCCAGCAGCTCCTTTAGTCGGACCGGAGGGTACGAGCAGTACTTC.

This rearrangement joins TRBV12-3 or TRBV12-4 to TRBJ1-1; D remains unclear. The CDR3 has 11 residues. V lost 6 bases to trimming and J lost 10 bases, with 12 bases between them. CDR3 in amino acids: CASSKASGAFF. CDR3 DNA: TGTGCCAGCAGCAAAGCTTCGGGAGCTTTCTTT.

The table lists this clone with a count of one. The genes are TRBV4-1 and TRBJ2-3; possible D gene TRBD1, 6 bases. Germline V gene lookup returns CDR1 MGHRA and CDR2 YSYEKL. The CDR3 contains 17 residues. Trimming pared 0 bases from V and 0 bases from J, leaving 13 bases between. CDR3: CASSQDSRGSSTDTQYF. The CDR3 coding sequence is TGCGCCAGCAGCCAAGATAGCAGGGGCTCTAGCACAGATACGCAGTATTTT.

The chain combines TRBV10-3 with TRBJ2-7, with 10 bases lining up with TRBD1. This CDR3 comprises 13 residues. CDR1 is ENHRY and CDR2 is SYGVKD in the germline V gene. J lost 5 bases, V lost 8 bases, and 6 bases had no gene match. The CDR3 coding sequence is TGTGCCATCGGCCCGGGACAGGGGAACGAGCAGTACTTC. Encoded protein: CAIGPGQGNEQYF.